Sequencing of this T cell receptor beta chain was carried out in a study of blood T cell repertoires in COVID-19. Looking at the study overall: Researchers got acute and convalescent COVID-19 samples from the United States, Italy and Spain. T cells, B-cell-depleted T cells, or PBMCs supplied cDNA or gDNA.

Authors' data handling: Amplification of reference gene primers provided the estimated nucleated cell counts. Repertoires were generated with immunoSEQ multiplex PCR, while TCRdb's copy carries only in-frame clones and drops some. V and J calls and clone size are as listed in that table; D and trimming were resolved from the DNA. Here the sample spans about 33,000 clones, approximately 82% being singletons. A word on this clone: The junction and the germline gene differ at one end; a read error may be behind it. Other nucleotide sequences from this sample produce the same CDR3.

Per germline, CDR1 LNHDA and CDR2 SQIVND (reference sequence). This CDR3 has 14 amino acids. The TCR was taken from a human donor in a cohort sampled during active COVID-19. The sequencing input was peripheral blood. V and J are TRBV19 and TRBJ2-3; 7 bases are a match to TRBD1. The CDR3 DNA reads TGTGCCAGTAGTATTCAAGGGGGCACGGATACGCAGTATTTT. It specifies CASSIQGGTDTQYF.